This T cell receptor (beta chain) was identified during a study of cytomegalovirus exposure and HLA in healthy donors. Whole-study findings and limits: Per published accounts, TCR beta sequences correctly predicted the HLA-A and HLA-B alleles of most subjects. Later analysis identified a missense DCLRE1C variant that was linked to TCR beta V- and J-gene trimming.

As for this clone: Its target is not known.

PCR was performed using 60 Vbeta and 13 Jbeta primers. The assay was immunoSEQ multiplex PCR, and TCRdb's table has in-frame clones only and misses some. Of around 110,000 clones listed, more than 75% are singletons. The sequence derives from a woman aged 45-59 years in good health and CMV-seropositive. The sequenced sample consisted of PBMCs.

The CDR3 DNA sequence: TGTGCCAGCAGCGTAGTACAGAACACCGGGGAGCTGTTTTTT. This translates into CASSVVQNTGELFF. This rearrangement joins TRBV9 to TRBJ2-2; the D is unclear. This CDR3 contains 14 residues. From germline, CDR1 is SGDLS and CDR2 YYNGEE. With 0 bases removed from V and 1 base from J, the gap between germline ends came to 4 bases.